This is a list of T cell receptor beta chains from one sample in a study of blood T cell repertoires in COVID-19. Method: immunoSEQ multiplex PCR; TCRdb's copy keeps in-frame clones and lacks some. The table shows around 91,000 clones, with 70% to 90% occurring only once. Sequencing was done on a sample of peripheral blood. Receptor source: a human donor in a cohort sampled during active COVID-19. The CDR3 runs from the conserved cysteine through the conserved F or W. A D gene is named only where the DNA matches it firmly. Part of the rows lack a size; the others show once, few, many or a class for expanded clones.

>TRBJ1-2|-|13|TRBV18|-
TGTGCCAGCTCACCACCCAGGGGAGATGGCTACACCTTC
CASSPPRGDGYTF
>TRBJ2-5|-|16|TRBV5-1|-
TGCGCCAGCAGCTTGGGCCGAGGAGGGACGGGGGAGACCCAGTACTTC
CASSLGRGGTGETQYF
>TRBJ2-1|-|12|TRBV5-1|once
TGCGCCAGCAGCTTGGCCCCGGATGAGCAGTTCTTC
CASSLAPDEQFF
>TRBJ2-3|-|13|TRBV7-2|-
TGTGCCAGCAGCTTAGCCGGACTAGATACGCAGTATTTT
CASSLAGLDTQYF
>TRBJ1-1|-|14|TRBV4-1|-
TGCGCCAGCAGCCCAGGGGTCATGAACACTGAAGCTTTCTTT
CASSPGVMNTEAFF
>TRBJ2-5|-|11|TRBV20-1|-
TGCAGTGCTAGGTCCAGGGAGACCCAGTACTTC
CSARSRETQYF
>TRBJ2-7|TRBD2|16|TRBV5-1|-
TGCGCCAGCAGCCGGTATAGCGGGGGGTCGCCCTACGAGCAGTACTTC
CASSRYSGGSPYEQYF
>TRBJ2-7|-|14|TRBV28|-
TGTGCCAGCAGTTTGATGGGGGCCCCGGAGGAGCAGTACTTC
CASSLMGAPEEQYF
>TRBJ2-7|-|14|TRBV7-9|once
TGTGCCAGCAGGGGAGCGGCCAGTTCCTACGAGCAGTACTTC
CASRGAASSYEQYF
>TRBJ1-4|-|14|TRBV7-8|-
TGTGCCAGCAGCTTAGTACAGGTCCCCAATAAACTGTTTTTT
CASSLVQVPNKLFF
>TRBJ2-7|-|14|TRBV4-1|-
TGCGCCAGCAGCCATCCAGGGTTTTCCTACGAGCAGTACTTC
CASSHPGFSYEQYF
>TRBJ2-1|TRBD2|16|TRBV6-2/TRBV6-3|-
TGTGCCAGCACCCCCTGGACTAGCGGGGGCTACAATGAGCAGTTCTTC
CASTPWTSGGYNEQFF
>TRBJ2-1|TRBD2|17|TRBV24-1|once
TGTGCCACCAGTGATTTGTCGGCTAGCGGGAGTCGTAATGAGCAGTTCTTC
CATSDLSASGSRNEQFF
>TRBJ2-3|TRBD2|19|TRBV6-2/TRBV6-3|-
TGTGCCAGCAGTCGCCCGACGGACGGACTAGCGGGAAGCACAGATACGCAGTATTTT
CASSRPTDGLAGSTDTQYF
>TRBJ2-3|TRBD2|15|TRBV5-4|-
TGTGCCAGCAGCTACGTAGCGGGGGGCACAGATACGCAGTATTTT
CASSYVAGGTDTQYF
>TRBJ2-1|TRBD2|15|TRBV7-8|-
TGTGCCAGCAGCTTACTGTCCGGGACTAGTGATAAGCAGTTCTTC
CASSLLSGTSDKQFF
>TRBJ2-1|-|14|TRBV18|-
TGTGCCAGCTCTCCGGGGTTCGGAAACAATGAGCAGTTCTTC
CASSPGFGNNEQFF
>TRBJ2-7|TRBD1|13|TRBV6-5|-
TGTGCCAGCTCCGGGACAGGAAGCTACGAGCAGTACTTC
CASSGTGSYEQYF
>TRBJ2-5|TRBD2|14|TRBV9|-
TGTGCCAGCAGCTTTAGCGGGGCCCAAGAGACCCAGTACTTC
CASSFSGAQETQYF
>TRBJ2-1|-|17|TRBV3-1/TRBV3-2|-
TGTGCCAGCGCCCGACACGGAAGAGCGGAGAGGGAAAATGAGCAGTTCTTC
CASARHGRAERENEQFF
>TRBJ2-2|TRBD1|16|TRBV11-3|-
TGTGCCAGCAGCTTAGTAGGGACAGAGAACACCGGGGAGCTGTTTTTT
CASSLVGTENTGELFF
>TRBJ2-7|-|15|TRBV6-5|-
TGTGCCAGCAGTATCCAGGACGGACTGGAATCCGAGCAGTACTTC
CASSIQDGLESEQYF
>TRBJ1-6|TRBD1|15|TRBV28|-
TGTGCCAGCAGTTTCTGGCAGGGGGGCTATTCACCCCTCCACTTT
CASSFWQGGYSPLHF
>TRBJ2-2|-|16|TRBV7-2|-
TGTGCCAGCAGCCTAATGACAGAGCCTAACACCGGGGAGCTGTTTTTT
CASSLMTEPNTGELFF
>TRBJ2-7|-|16|TRBV14|-
TGTGCCAGCAGCCTCCACCTAGGGGACACGGGTGGGGAGCAGTACTTC
CASSLHLGDTGGEQYF
>TRBJ1-2|-|15|TRBV7-8|-
TGTGCCAGCAGCCTTCGGGGGGGGACCAACTATGGCTACACCTTC
CASSLRGGTNYGYTF
>TRBJ1-5|-|13|TRBV11-2|-
TGTGCCAGCAGCTTTCGGGCGGGACAGCCCCAGCATTTT
CASSFRAGQPQHF
>TRBJ2-7|TRBD2|17|TRBV5-1|-
TGCGCCAGCAGCTTGGAGGCTAGCGGGGGCAGGTCCTACGAGCAGTACTTC
CASSLEASGGRSYEQYF
>TRBJ1-1|-|15|TRBV11-3|-
TGTGCCAGCAGCTCCGAACCGGGGAAGGACACTGAAGCTTTCTTT
CASSSEPGKDTEAFF
>TRBJ2-7|-|15|TRBV6-5|-
TGTGCCAGCAGTTACTTGGGCAGGGAAAGGTACGAGCAGTACTTC
CASSYLGRERYEQYF
>TRBJ2-3|-|15|TRBV4-3|-
TGCGCCAGCAGCTCTCAACTAGCACTCACAGATACGCAGTATTTT
CASSSQLALTDTQYF
>TRBJ2-2|-|12|TRBV4-3|-
TGCGCCAGCAGCCAGCTATATGGGGAGCTGTTTTTT
CASSQLYGELFF
>TRBJ2-7|TRBD1|15|TRBV5-6|-
TGTGCCAGCAGCTTGGTGGGACAGGCTACCTACGAGCAGTACTTC
CASSLVGQATYEQYF
>TRBJ1-1|TRBD1|14|TRBV6-2/TRBV6-3|-
TGTGCCAGCAGTCTTACAGGGGGCAGGACTGAAGCTTTCTTT
CASSLTGGRTEAFF
>TRBJ2-3|-|15|TRBV4-3|once
TGCGCCAGCAGCCAAGAATTGGGCCCGACAGATACGCAGTATTTT
CASSQELGPTDTQYF
>TRBJ2-1|TRBD2|18|TRBV7-9|-
TGTGCCAGCAGCTTGTTTGGGCGGGAGGGACCACGCTACAATGAGCAGTTCTTC
CASSLFGREGPRYNEQFF
>TRBJ2-2|-|14|TRBV7-3|-
TGTGCCAGCAGCCGAGACAGCGACACCGGGGAGCTGTTTTTT
CASSRDSDTGELFF
>TRBJ1-2|-|12|TRBV10-3|-
TGTGCCATCAGTGGTCAGATCTATGGCTACACCTTC
CAISGQIYGYTF
>TRBJ2-5|-|14|TRBV6-6|-
TGTGCCACCCGCCGGAGGGCGGACGTCCCGACCCAGTACTTC
CATRRRADVPTQYF
>TRBJ1-3|TRBD1|15|TRBV7-3|-
TGTGCCAGCAGCTCCCGGACAGGGGCTGGAAACACCATATATTTT
CASSSRTGAGNTIYF
>TRBJ1-3|-|15|TRBV14|-
TGTGCCAGCAGCCGATTCGGAGGTTCTGGAAACACCATATATTTT
CASSRFGGSGNTIYF
>TRBJ1-3|-|15|TRBV6-5|-
TGTGCCAGCAGAGACTTTACAGGGTTCCGAAACACCATATATTTT
CASRDFTGFRNTIYF
>TRBJ1-1|TRBD1|19|TRBV5-5|-
TGTGCCAGCAGCTTGAAACAGTCCCCCAGGGGGCATGGAGGCACTGAAGCTTTCTTT
CASSLKQSPRGHGGTEAFF
>TRBJ1-2|-|14|TRBV9|-
TGTGCCAGCAGCGTAGATATTGCTAACTATGGCTACACCTTC
CASSVDIANYGYTF
>TRBJ1-3|-|16|TRBV7-2|-
TGTGCCAGCAGCTTAAGACAGGCCTATTCTGGAAACACCATATATTTT
CASSLRQAYSGNTIYF
>TRBJ1-2|-|13|TRBV12-5|-
TGTGCTAGTGGTCCGGCGTTGGGACAACCCTACACCTTC
CASGPALGQPYTF
>TRBJ2-2|TRBD2|16|TRBV3-1/TRBV3-2|few
TGTGCCAGCAGCCAAGTTCGACCGGGGGGAGCCGGGGAGCTGTTTTTT
CASSQVRPGGAGELFF
>TRBJ2-2|-|15|TRBV30|-
TGTGCCTGGGGAGGGCTAGCTGTACCCACCGGGGAGCTGTTTTTT
CAWGGLAVPTGELFF
>TRBJ2-7|TRBD1|13|TRBV27|-
TGTGCCAGCAGTGGGGACAGGGACTACGAGCAGTACTTC
CASSGDRDYEQYF
>TRBJ2-3|-|14|TRBV5-1|-
TGCGCCAGCAGCTTGGCCGAACACACACGAACGCAGTATTTT
CASSLAEHTRTQYF
>TRBJ1-2|TRBD1|15|TRBV11-2|-
TGTGCCAGCAGCCGGGACAGCCTTGCTAACTATGGCTACACCTTC
CASSRDSLANYGYTF
>TRBJ2-2|TRBD1|15|TRBV5-1|-
TGCGCCAGCAGCCAACAGGGGCCGAACACCGGGGAGCTGTTTTTT
CASSQQGPNTGELFF
>TRBJ1-4|-|14|TRBV5-4|-
TGTGCCAGCAGCGGACGGGATACTAATGAAAAACTGTTTTTT
CASSGRDTNEKLFF
>TRBJ2-1|TRBD2|15|TRBV14|-
TGTGCCAGCAGCCAATGGAGCGGGGGGTACAATGAGCAGTTCTTC
CASSQWSGGYNEQFF
>TRBJ1-3|-|15|TRBV18|-
TGTGCCAGCTCACCATATACAGAACCTGGAAACACCATATATTTT
CASSPYTEPGNTIYF